This T cell receptor beta chain derives from a study of multiple sclerosis patients with progressive multifocal leukoencephalopathy. The CDR3 is 12 residues long. The V gene's germline CDR1 is SGHRS and CDR2 YFSETQ. Between the trimmed V and J ends, which lost 0 bases and 12 bases, there was a span of 12 bases. The method was immunoSEQ multiplex PCR; TCRdb's version includes in-frame clones alone and lacks a portion of them. The repertoire includes under 40,000 clones, 80% to 95% of them detected once, and less than 2.5% sits in the top ten. Time point denoted: before natalizumab initiation. The receptor was derived from a man aged 25-45 years with multiple sclerosis. J is TRBJ2-5 and V is TRBV5-1; D ambiguous. The source material was PBMCs. The DNA for the CDR3 is TGCGCCAGCAGCTTGGCAGGAAGGGTCGAGTACTTC. Translating it yields CASSLAGRVEYF. The whole variable domain, filled in from reference TRBV5-1 and TRBJ2-5, reads KAGVTQTPRYLIKTRGQQVTLSCSPISGHRSVSWYQQTPGQGLQFLFEYFSETQRNKGNFPGRFSGRQFSNSRSEMNVSTLELGDSALYLCASSLAGRVEYFGPGTRLLVL.